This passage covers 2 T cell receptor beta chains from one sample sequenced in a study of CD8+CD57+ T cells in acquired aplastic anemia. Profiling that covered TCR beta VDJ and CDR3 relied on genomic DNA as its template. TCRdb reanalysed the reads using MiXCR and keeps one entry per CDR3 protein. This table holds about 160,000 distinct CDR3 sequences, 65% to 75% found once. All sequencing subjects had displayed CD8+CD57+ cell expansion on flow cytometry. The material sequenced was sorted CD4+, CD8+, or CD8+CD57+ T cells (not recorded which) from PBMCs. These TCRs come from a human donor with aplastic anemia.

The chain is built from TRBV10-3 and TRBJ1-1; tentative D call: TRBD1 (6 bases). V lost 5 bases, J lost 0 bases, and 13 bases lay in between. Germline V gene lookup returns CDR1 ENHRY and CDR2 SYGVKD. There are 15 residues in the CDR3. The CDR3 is CAISRGGGVNTEAFF. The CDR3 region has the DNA TGTGCCATCAGTAGAGGGGGGGGAGTGAACACTGAAGCTTTCTTT.

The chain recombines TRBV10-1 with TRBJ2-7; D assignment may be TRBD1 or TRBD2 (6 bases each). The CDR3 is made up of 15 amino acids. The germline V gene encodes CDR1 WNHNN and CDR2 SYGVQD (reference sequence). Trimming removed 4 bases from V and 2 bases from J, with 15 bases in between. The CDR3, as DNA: TGCGCCAGCAGTGTCGGGGGCTCTACCCCCTACGAGCAGTACTTC. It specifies CASSVGGSTPYEQYF.